These T cell receptor beta chains were read from a single sample in a study of T cell responses to AZD1222 COVID-19 vaccine. Some clones are missing from TCRdb's copy, which holds only in-frame ones; the method was immunoSEQ multiplex PCR. In the table there are some 60,000 clones, nearly 90% of which are singletons. The specimen comprised peripheral blood, sampled 28 days after the second AZD1222 dose. These receptor sequences come from an adult who received the AZD1222 COVID-19 vaccine. Both conserved end residues are part of each CDR3. D genes are given only for firm matches. Rows give clone size only sometimes, using once, few, many, or a class for an expanded clone.

V	size	D	J	CDR3	DNA
TRBV28	.	.	TRBJ1-3	CASSLIVGQTSGNTIYF	TGTGCCAGCAGTCTCATAGTAGGACAGACCTCTGGAAACACCATATATTTT
TRBV4-2	.	TRBD1	TRBJ1-5	CASSQGQGVNQPQHF	TGTGCCAGCAGCCAGGGACAGGGCGTCAATCAGCCCCAGCATTTT
TRBV7-2	once	.	TRBJ2-1	CASSVGAYNEQFF	TGTGCCAGCAGTGTAGGGGCCTACAATGAGCAGTTCTTC
TRBV5-1	.	TRBD1	TRBJ1-2	CASSLKGTGSGYTF	TGCGCCAGCAGCTTGAAGGGGACAGGGAGTGGCTACACCTTC
TRBV3-1/TRBV3-2	.	.	TRBJ2-5	CASSQVSGVGETQYF	TGTGCCAGCAGCCAAGTGTCGGGGGTGGGAGAGACCCAGTACTTC
TRBV15	.	.	TRBJ1-2	CATSRDRSRREGNTF	TGTGCCACCAGCAGAGATCGTAGTCGGCGCGAAGGTAACACCTTC
TRBV29-1	once	.	TRBJ1-1	CSVGGTKEGTEAFF	TGCAGCGTTGGCGGGACAAAGGAGGGGACTGAAGCTTTCTTT
TRBV19	.	.	TRBJ1-5	CASSRGRDFNQPQHF	TGTGCCAGTAGTAGGGGGCGCGATTTCAATCAGCCCCAGCATTTT
TRBV9	.	.	TRBJ2-3	CASSTRGRADTQYF	TGTGCCAGCAGCACAAGGGGTAGAGCAGATACGCAGTATTTT
TRBV10-3	once	TRBD1	TRBJ1-5	CAISSGGTGGNQPQHF	TGTGCCATCAGCAGCGGAGGGACAGGGGGCAATCAGCCCCAGCATTTT
TRBV10-2	.	TRBD2	TRBJ2-1	CASRTSGTNNEQFF	TGCGCCAGCAGGACTAGCGGAACTAACAATGAGCAGTTCTTC
TRBV19	.	.	TRBJ1-5	CASSSKNGERRNQPQHF	TGTGCCAGTAGTTCTAAGAACGGGGAACGAAGGAATCAGCCCCAGCATTTT
TRBV28	.	.	TRBJ2-2	CASSQTGWATGELFF	TGTGCCAGCAGCCAAACAGGGTGGGCGACCGGGGAGCTGTTTTTT
TRBV24-1	.	TRBD1	TRBJ2-7	CATSYQGAYEQYF	TGTGCCACCAGTTACCAGGGGGCCTACGAGCAGTACTTC
TRBV10-3	.	.	TRBJ1-5	CAIHRDLNQPQHF	TGTGCCATCCACAGGGACCTCAATCAGCCCCAGCATTTT
TRBV6-2/TRBV6-3	.	.	TRBJ2-7	CASSPRGPTSGSEQYF	TGTGCCAGCAGCCCTCGAGGTCCAACTTCGGGCTCCGAGCAGTACTTC
TRBV7-9	.	.	TRBJ1-6	CASSLARTPNSPLHF	TGTGCCAGCAGCTTAGCTCGGACCCCCAATTCACCCCTCCACTTT
TRBV15	.	.	TRBJ2-3	CATSRGLGDPDTQYF	TGTGCCACCAGCAGAGGACTTGGGGACCCAGATACGCAGTATTTT
TRBV6-5	.	TRBD2	TRBJ2-5	CASSQTSGGGKTQYF	TGTGCCAGCAGCCAGACTAGCGGGGGGGGTAAGACCCAGTACTTC
TRBV18	.	TRBD1	TRBJ1-4	CASFPGTENEKLFF	TGTGCCAGCTTCCCCGGGACAGAGAATGAAAAACTGTTTTTT
TRBV6-5	.	.	TRBJ2-7	CASSYRQIFGEQYF	TGTGCCAGCAGTTACAGACAGATCTTTGGCGAGCAGTACTTC
TRBV28	.	TRBD1	TRBJ2-2	CASSLGRGQGVTGELFF	TGTGCCAGCAGTTTAGGGAGGGGACAGGGTGTAACCGGGGAGCTGTTTTTT
TRBV19	.	.	TRBJ1-1	CASSNTLNTEAFF	TGTGCCAGTAGTAACACCCTAAACACTGAAGCTTTCTTT
TRBV6-1	.	.	TRBJ2-1	CASSETSPSYNEQFF	TGTGCCAGCAGTGAAACTTCGCCCTCCTACAATGAGCAGTTCTTC
TRBV19	.	.	TRBJ1-5	CASSMGGNQPQHF	TGTGCCAGTAGTATGGGGGGCAATCAGCCCCAGCATTTT
TRBV7-8	once	.	TRBJ1-4	CASSGREVESEKLFF	TGTGCCAGCAGCGGCAGGGAGGTGGAGAGTGAAAAACTGTTTTTT
TRBV14	.	.	TRBJ2-3	CASSPIRTGTDTQYF	TGTGCCAGCAGCCCAATAAGGACAGGCACAGATACGCAGTATTTT
TRBV2	.	TRBD2	TRBJ2-1	CASSESASGRASEQFF	TGTGCCAGCAGTGAATCGGCTAGCGGGAGGGCCAGTGAGCAGTTCTTC
TRBV19	.	.	TRBJ2-7	CASQGGVAGSEQYF	TGTGCCAGTCAAGGGGGGGTAGCTGGTTCCGAGCAGTACTTC
TRBV18	.	.	TRBJ2-5	CASSPPNSQETQYF	TGTGCCAGCTCACCACCGAACAGTCAAGAGACCCAGTACTTC
TRBV2	.	TRBD1	TRBJ2-3	CASSSPGTGRDTQYF	TGTGCCAGCAGTTCTCCCGGGACAGGGCGAGATACGCAGTATTTT
TRBV11-2	.	.	TRBJ1-5	CASSLVRNQPQHF	TGTGCCAGCAGCTTAGTACGCAATCAGCCCCAGCATTTT
TRBV12-3/TRBV12-4	.	.	TRBJ2-1	CASSFRIEQFF	TGTGCCAGCAGTTTTAGGATCGAGCAGTTCTTC
TRBV4-1	.	TRBD1	TRBJ1-6	CASSQPGQGSSPLHF	TGCGCCAGCAGCCAACCCGGACAGGGTAGTTCACCCCTCCACTTT
TRBV7-9	.	TRBD2	TRBJ2-5	CASSSPGTRRETQYF	TGTGCCAGCAGCTCCCCGGGGACTAGACGGGAGACCCAGTACTTC
TRBV5-4	.	TRBD2	TRBJ2-5	CASSLGYSGEETQYF	TGTGCCAGCAGCTTGGGTTATAGCGGGGAAGAGACCCAGTACTTC
TRBV27	once	.	TRBJ2-7	CASSLGALSYEQYF	TGTGCCAGCAGTTTGGGGGCCCTCTCCTACGAGCAGTACTTC
TRBV6-2/TRBV6-3	.	TRBD2	TRBJ2-3	CASSPGTSSSTDTQYF	TGTGCCAGCAGCCCTGGGACTAGCTCTAGCACAGATACGCAGTATTTT
TRBV2	.	.	TRBJ1-4	CASMLSDINEKLFF	TGTGCCAGCATGCTCTCGGACATTAATGAAAAACTGTTTTTT
TRBV6-5	.	.	TRBJ1-3	CASSYSSSASGNTIYF	TGTGCCAGCAGTTACTCGAGTTCCGCCTCTGGAAACACCATATATTTT
TRBV10-3	.	.	TRBJ1-4	CAAAKGRGTPNEKLFF	TGTGCCGCCGCGAAGGGCAGGGGAACACCTAATGAAAAACTGTTTTTT
TRBV5-1	.	.	TRBJ1-1	CASSWRGDTEAFF	TGCGCCAGCAGCTGGAGGGGAGACACTGAAGCTTTCTTT
TRBV18	.	TRBD2	TRBJ2-3	CASSSRTSGGVDTQYF	TGTGCCAGCTCATCCCGGACTAGCGGGGGTGTAGATACGCAGTATTTT
TRBV6-5	.	TRBD1	TRBJ2-7	CASRQGVYEQYF	TGTGCCAGCAGGCAGGGGGTATACGAGCAGTACTTC
TRBV7-9	.	.	TRBJ1-2	CASSPPGREANYGYTF	TGTGCCAGCAGCCCCCCGGGGAGGGAAGCTAACTATGGCTACACCTTC
TRBV18	.	TRBD2	TRBJ2-1	CASSPPVLAGGSSYNEQFF	TGTGCCAGCTCACCACCAGTACTAGCGGGAGGAAGCTCCTACAATGAGCAGTTCTTC